This T cell receptor beta chain was recorded in a study of early T cells in non-severe SARS-CoV-2 infection. About the research overall: Bulk RNA taken from unsorted whole blood was sequenced, leaving chains unpaired. Whole-study results and caveats: The study's VDJdb matching favored anti-spike CD8 responses and missed private and CD4 specificities.

V lost 4 bases, J lost 5 bases, and 6 bases stayed unmatched. The CDR3 runs 15 residues. Germline assignment: CDR1 MNHNS and CDR2 SASEGT. For this clonotype: Antigen: not known.

TCRdb ran MiXCR on the 5' RACE reads and lists one entry per CDR3 protein. The profile covers some 100,000 distinct CDR3 sequences, with around 15% appearing a single time and about 0.59% taken by the ten largest. The sequenced sample was whole blood. The rearrangement joins TRBV6-1 to TRBJ1-1, with 11 bases identical to TRBD1. The clonotype originates from an adult who was a healthcare worker with PCR-confirmed SARS-CoV-2 infection or an uninfected control (not recorded which). In DNA, the CDR3 is TGTGCCAGCAGTGCCGGACAGGGGGCTATGACTGAAGCTTTCTTT. Its protein is CASSAGQGAMTEAFF.